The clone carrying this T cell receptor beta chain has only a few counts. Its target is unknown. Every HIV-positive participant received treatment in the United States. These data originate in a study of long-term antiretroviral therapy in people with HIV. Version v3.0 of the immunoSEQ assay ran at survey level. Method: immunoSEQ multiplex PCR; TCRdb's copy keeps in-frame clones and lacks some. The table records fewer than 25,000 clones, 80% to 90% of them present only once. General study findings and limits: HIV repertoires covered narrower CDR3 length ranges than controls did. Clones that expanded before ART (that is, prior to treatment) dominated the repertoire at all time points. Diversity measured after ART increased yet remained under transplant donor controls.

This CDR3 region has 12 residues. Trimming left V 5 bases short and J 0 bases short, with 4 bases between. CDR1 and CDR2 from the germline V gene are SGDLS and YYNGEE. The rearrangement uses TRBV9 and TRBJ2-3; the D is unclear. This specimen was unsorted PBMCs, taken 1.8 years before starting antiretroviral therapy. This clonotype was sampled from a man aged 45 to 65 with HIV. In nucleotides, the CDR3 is TGTGCCAGCAGGTCTAGCACAGATACGCAGTATTTT. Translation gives CASRSSTDTQYF.